This is a list of T cell receptor beta chains from one sample in a study of blood T cell repertoires in COVID-19. The data were produced by immunoSEQ multiplex PCR, yet TCRdb's version contains in-frame clones alone and is incomplete. The repertoire consists of approximately 230,000 clones, with about nine tenths occurring once and the leading ten covering 2% to 2.5%. The material sequenced was peripheral blood. Every receptor here comes from a man aged 30 to 45 who had recovered from COVID-19. Each CDR3 is given with its conserved first and last residue. A D gene is named only where the DNA matches it firmly. For some rows the clone size is stated as once, few or many, or as a class when expanded; others skip it.

d_gene,abundance,j_gene,v_gene,CDR3aa,CDR3nt
.,.,TRBJ1-3,TRBV27,CASSIQGSSGNTIYF,TGTGCCAGCAGTATACAGGGATCGTCTGGAAACACCATATATTTT
.,.,TRBJ1-1,TRBV30,CAFGRQVNTEAFF,TGTGCCTTTGGGAGACAGGTGAACACTGAAGCTTTCTTT
.,.,TRBJ2-7,TRBV3-1/TRBV3-2,CASSQVVLAPSYEQYF,TGTGCCAGCAGCCAGGTGGTACTAGCTCCCTCCTACGAGCAGTACTTC
.,few,TRBJ1-5,TRBV11-2,CASSSGISNQPQHF,TGTGCCAGCAGCTCCGGGATATCCAATCAGCCCCAGCATTTT
TRBD1,.,TRBJ2-2,TRBV5-1,CASSRTGETGELFF,TGCGCCAGCAGTCGGACAGGTGAAACCGGGGAGCTGTTTTTT
.,once,TRBJ2-3,TRBV19,CASSLGSQGAITDTQYF,TGTGCCAGTAGCCTAGGCTCCCAAGGGGCTATCACAGATACGCAGTATTTT
.,.,TRBJ1-1,TRBV30,CAWSVAGTEAFF,TGTGCCTGGAGTGTGGCCGGGACTGAAGCTTTCTTT
.,.,TRBJ1-5,TRBV5-8,CASSLATGSSNQPQHF,TGTGCCAGCAGCTTGGCTACAGGGAGTAGCAATCAGCCCCAGCATTTT
.,once,TRBJ1-5,TRBV10-3,CAISETGYEAGNQPQHF,TGTGCCATCAGTGAGACAGGGTATGAAGCAGGTAATCAGCCCCAGCATTTT
.,.,TRBJ1-2,TRBV9,CASSVVGAYGYTF,TGTGCCAGCAGCGTAGTAGGGGCCTATGGCTACACCTTC
TRBD2,.,TRBJ2-2,TRBV27,CASKWTGGTGELFF,TGTGCCAGCAAGTGGACCGGGGGGACCGGGGAGCTGTTTTTT
.,.,TRBJ1-5,TRBV7-8,CASSSQTFFSNQPQHF,TGTGCCAGCAGCTCCCAAACATTTTTTAGCAATCAGCCCCAGCATTTT
.,.,TRBJ2-3,TRBV11-3,CASSLNLEKQYF,TGTGCCAGCAGCTTAAATCTAGAAAAGCAGTATTTT
.,few,TRBJ2-5,TRBV7-9,CASSLGGAGQETQYF,TGTGCCAGCAGCTTAGGCGGGGCGGGACAAGAGACCCAGTACTTC
.,once,TRBJ2-7,TRBV5-4,CASTGGSSYEQYF,TGTGCCAGCACAGGGGGGAGCTCCTACGAGCAGTACTTC
.,once,TRBJ1-3,TRBV7-9,CASFAGTGNTIYF,TGTGCCAGCTTCGCAGGGACTGGAAACACCATATATTTT
.,.,TRBJ1-1,TRBV18,CASSAQGATEAFF,TGTGCCAGCTCGGCACAGGGTGCCACTGAAGCTTTCTTT
TRBD2,few,TRBJ2-7,TRBV19,CASRGLAGYEQYF,TGTGCCAGTAGGGGGCTAGCGGGGTACGAGCAGTACTTC
.,.,TRBJ1-2,TRBV5-6,CASSLPPSHSQANYGYTF,TGTGCCAGCAGCTTGCCCCCGTCACATTCACAGGCTAACTATGGCTACACCTTC
TRBD1,.,TRBJ2-7,TRBV4-2,CASSLGQGVYEQYF,TGTGCCAGCAGTCTCGGGCAGGGGGTCTACGAGCAGTACTTC
TRBD2,.,TRBJ2-3,TRBV5-1,CASSFTSGSTDTQYF,TGCGCCAGCAGCTTCACTAGCGGTAGCACAGATACGCAGTATTTT
.,.,TRBJ1-4,TRBV7-2,CASSPPGLVGTEKLFF,TGTGCCAGCAGCCCCCCTGGTCTGGTAGGGACAGAAAAACTGTTTTTT